The T cell receptor (beta chain) described here comes from a study of cytomegalovirus exposure and HLA in healthy donors. 60 Vbeta and 13 Jbeta primers were used in PCR. TCRdb's table, derived via immunoSEQ multiplex PCR, lists solely in-frame clones and lacks some. The sample carries roughly 150,000 clones, over 70% recorded once. Notes on this clone: What it recognizes is unknown.

V gave up 2 bases and J gave up 2 bases; unmatched junction bases: 6. This CDR3 is built from 16 residues. Germline V CDR1 and CDR2: LNHNV, YYDKDF (reference sequence). Study-level findings and limits: An analysis that was carried out later associated fewer than 20,000 TCR beta sequences with HLA alleles at 0.05 false discovery rate. Most of the CMV-associated TCR beta chains (in a later analysis) appeared to be HLA-restricted. Later analysis demonstrated an association between a missense DCLRE1C variant and TCR beta V- and J-gene trimming. Presence/absence analyses treated sequencing depth as roughly uniform across donors.

This receptor was obtained from a woman under 30 in good health and CMV-seronegative. The sequenced material came from PBMCs. The chain joins TRBV15 to TRBJ1-5, with TRBD1 matching 7 bases. CDR3 in DNA: TGTGCCACCAGCAGAATTTATGGGACAGGCAATCAGCCCCAGCATTTT. It translates to CATSRIYGTGNQPQHF. Drawing the rest from reference TRBV15 and TRBJ1-5, the complete variable domain is DAMVIQNPRYQVTQFGKPVTLSCSQTLNHNVMYWYQQKSSQAPKLLFHYYDKDFNNEADTPDNFQSRRPNTSFCFLDIRSPGLGDTAMYLCATSRIYGTGNQPQHFGDGTRLSIL.